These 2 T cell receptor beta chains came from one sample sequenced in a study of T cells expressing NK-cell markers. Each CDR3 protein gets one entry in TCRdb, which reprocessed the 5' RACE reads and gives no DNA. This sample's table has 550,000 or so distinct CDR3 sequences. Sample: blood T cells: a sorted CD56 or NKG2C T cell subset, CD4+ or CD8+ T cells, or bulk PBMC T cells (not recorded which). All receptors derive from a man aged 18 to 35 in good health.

CDR3 residues: CASSLGAELNTEAFF. The chain recombines TRBV7-6 with TRBJ1-1. CDR3 length equals 15 residues. Germline CDR1 is SGHVS and CDR2 is FNYEAQ.

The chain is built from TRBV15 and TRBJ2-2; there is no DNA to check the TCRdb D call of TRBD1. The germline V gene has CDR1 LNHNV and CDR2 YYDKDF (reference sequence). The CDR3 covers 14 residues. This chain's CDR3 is CATSRESRTGELFF.